Listed here are 32 T cell receptor beta chains from one sample, sequenced in a study of vaccination and CD4 T cells after COVID-19. Treatment denoted: roughly 11-day PBMC culture with coronavirus spike peptide pools or control peptides (ViraFEST assay). With the Oncomine TCR Beta short-read assay, DNA from cultured CD4+ T cells was sequenced. MiXCR, applied by TCRdb to the PCR reads, yields one record per CDR3 protein. Of some 21,000 distinct CDR3 sequences listed, approximately 45% are singletons. For these receptors, no antigen is known. The sample here was CD4+ T cells from blood, cultured in vitro, taken before SARS-CoV-2 vaccination. Receptors originate from a human donor who had recovered from COVID-19.

The V and J genes are TRBV5-6 and TRBJ2-7, with D perhaps TRBD1 or TRBD2 (5 bases each). Germline lookup yields CDR1 SGHDT and CDR2 YYEEEE. Trimming stripped 4 bases from V and 0 bases from J, with 14 bases between. The CDR3 is 15 residues long. For the CDR3, the DNA is TGTGCCAGCAGCCCCCGGGGCCAGAGCTCCTACGAGCAGTACTTC. Translated, it gives CASSPRGQSSYEQYF.

V gene TRBV24-1 combines with J gene TRBJ1-2; D not resolved. CDR3 length equals 12 residues. Germline V gene sequence: CDR1 KGHDR, CDR2 SFDVKD. Trimming took off 3 bases at V and 8 bases at J, with 9 bases between the two ends. As DNA, the CDR3 is TGTGCCACCAGTGATGGAGAGGAAGGCTACACCTTC. The encoded protein is CATSDGEEGYTF.

This clonotype showed up just once. V gene TRBV5-4 combines with J gene TRBJ1-2, with D hard to call. The CDR3 is 13 residues long. The germline gives CDR1 SGHNT, CDR2 YYREEE (reference sequence). V lost 0 bases and J lost 8, with 11 bases in between. CDR3 region: CASSLAGSGGYTF. The CDR3 coding sequence is TGTGCCAGCAGCTTGGCCGGCTCGGGGGGCTACACCTTC.

The rearrangement links TRBV29-1 to TRBJ1-1, with 10 bases identical to TRBD1. V was clipped by 5 bases and J by 2 bases; unmatched bases: 2. CDR1 is SQVTM and CDR2 is ANQGSEA in the germline V gene. This CDR3 is built from 13 residues. The CDR3 DNA reads as TGCAGCGTTAGGACAGGGGGAAACACTGAAGCTTTCTTT. As protein: CSVRTGGNTEAFF.

V is TRBV29-1 and J is TRBJ1-1; D unclear. Trimming took off 4 bases at V and 0 bases at J, with 9 bases between the two ends. Germline V lookup: CDR1 SQVTM, CDR2 ANQGSEA. This CDR3 region has 13 residues. The CDR3 reads CSVAVLMNTEAFF. For the CDR3, the DNA is TGCAGCGTTGCGGTTTTAATGAACACTGAAGCTTTCTTT.

This chain connects TRBV11-3 to TRBJ2-1, with 7 nucleotides matching TRBD2. V dropped 5 bases and J dropped 2; count of bases not matched to a gene: 6. The germline gives CDR1 SGHNT, CDR2 YENEEA. The CDR3 is 15 amino acids. CDR3 loop: CASSPGTTPYNEQFF. CDR3 DNA sequence: TGTGCCAGCAGCCCAGGGACTACCCCCTACAATGAGCAGTTCTTC. Full variable domain (remainder filled in from reference TRBV11-3 and TRBJ2-1): EAGVVQSPRYKIIEKKQPVAFWCNPISGHNTLYWYLQNLGQGPELLIRYENEEAVDDSQLPKDRFSAERLKGVDSTLKIQPAELGDSAVYLCASSPGTTPYNEQFFGPGTRLTVL.

This chain uses TRBV19 with TRBJ2-3; no clear D gene. V lost 5 bases and J lost 1, with 10 bases in between. This CDR3 has 14 amino acids. Germline loops: CDR1 LNHDA, CDR2 SQIVND (reference sequence). The CDR3: CASSRSSGTDTQYF. CDR3 in DNA: TGTGCCAGTAGTCGTTCGAGTGGCACAGATACGCAGTATTTT. The entire variable domain, with the rest obtained from reference TRBV19 and TRBJ2-3, is as follows: DGGITQSPKYLFRKEGQNVTLSCEQNLNHDAMYWYRQDPGQGLRLIYYSQIVNDFQKGDIAEGYSVSREKKESFPLTVTSAQKNPTAFYLCASSRSSGTDTQYFGPGTRLTVL.

The chain couples TRBV19 to TRBJ2-7, with TRBD1 matching over 7 bases. The CDR3 length is 15 residues. V shed 4 bases and J 3 bases; nucleotides not matched to a gene: 9. CDR1 and CDR2 (germline): LNHDA, SQIVND (reference sequence). The chain's CDR3 is CASSTRSGQFYEQYF. CDR3 nucleotides: TGTGCCAGTAGTACTCGCTCGGGACAGTTCTACGAGCAGTACTTC.

This clonotype came up a few times. CDR3 loop: CASSLGQTSSGANVLTF. CDR3 bases: TGTGCCAGTAGTTTGGGACAGACCAGCTCTGGGGCCAACGTCCTGACTTTC. The chain recombines TRBV19 with TRBJ2-6; 7 nucleotides line up with TRBD1. The V and J ends lost 5 bases and 0 bases, in that order; junction bases with no gene match: 7. Germline V lookup: CDR1 LNHDA, CDR2 SQIVND (reference sequence). The CDR3 loop spans 17 amino acids.

J is TRBJ1-5 and V is TRBV20-1; no definite D call. Germline values: CDR1 DFQATT, CDR2 SNEGSKA (reference sequence). The CDR3 contains 16 residues. V was trimmed by 0 bases and J by 0 bases, leaving 12 bases between them. The CDR3 nucleotides are TGCAGTGCTAGAGATCATCAGGCTAATAGCAATCAGCCCCAGCATTTT. It codes for CSARDHQANSNQPQHF.

V is TRBV5-4 and J is TRBJ2-5; maybe TRBD1 (6 bases). The length of the CDR3 is 14 residues. The V end was cut by 2 bases, the J end by 2 bases, with 10 bases between. Germline V gene data show CDR1 as SGHNT and CDR2 as YYREEE (reference sequence). Here the CDR3 DNA reads TGTGCCAGCAGCTTTCGGACAGAACAAGAGACCCAGTACTTC. Protein: CASSFRTEQETQYF.

The chain is built from TRBV27 and TRBJ2-5; 12 bases match TRBD1. Trimming at V came to 6 bases and at J to 7 bases, leaving 12 bases not matched to a gene. The CDR3 covers 16 residues. The germline V gene encodes CDR1 MNHEY and CDR2 SMNVEV (reference sequence). For the CDR3, the DNA is TGTGCCAGCAGAATGACCGGGACAGGGGGCTTTGGGACCCAGTACTTC. Protein product: CASRMTGTGGFGTQYF.

The CDR3: CASRVYRGQADNSPLHF. The CDR3 DNA follows: TGTGCCAGCAGAGTTTACCGGGGACAGGCCGATAATTCACCCCTCCACTTT. The V gene is TRBV27, the J gene TRBJ1-6; the match to TRBD1 covers 8 bases. V gave up 6 bases and J gave up 5 bases; unmatched junction bases: 12. Germline lookup yields CDR1 MNHEY and CDR2 SMNVEV (reference sequence). This CDR3 spans 17 amino acids.

The chain combines TRBV14 with TRBJ2-5; the D gene is possibly TRBD1 (8 bases). Trimming stripped 3 bases from V and 5 bases from J, with 16 bases between. Germline CDR1 SGHDN, CDR2 FVKESK. CDR3 length: 15 amino acids. The CDR3 sequence is CASSHHRGGSETQYF. The CDR3 DNA is TGTGCCAGCAGCCACCACAGGGGGGGATCCGAGACCCAGTACTTC.

The chain carries TRBV27 and TRBJ1-3; 8 nucleotides align to TRBD1. The V segment lost 7 bases and the J segment 0 bases; nucleotides outside the gene matches: 5. This CDR3 is 15 amino acids long. The V gene's germline CDR1 is MNHEY and CDR2 SMNVEV (reference sequence). The CDR3, as DNA: TGTGCCAGCACTCATGACAGGGGCTCTGGAAACACCATATATTTT. It is translated as CASTHDRGSGNTIYF.

This clonotype was counted between two and nine times. V usage is TRBV6-1 and J usage is TRBJ2-3; possibly TRBD1 for D (8 bases). Trimming pared 5 bases from V and 0 bases from J, leaving 18 bases between. CDR3 length equals 17 residues. The germline V gene has CDR1 MNHNS and CDR2 SASEGT. Written as DNA, the CDR3 is TGTGCCAGCAGTCAGTACAGGGGGGGATCTAGCACAGATACGCAGTATTTT. It codes for CASSQYRGGSSTDTQYF.

V and J are TRBV19 and TRBJ2-1; TRBD2 aligns across 7 bases. Germline CDR1 and CDR2: LNHDA and SQIVND (reference sequence). V dropped 4 bases and J dropped 8; count of bases not matched to a gene: 8. The CDR3 contains 14 residues. The CDR3: CASSTGGSRHEQFF. In nucleotides, the CDR3 is TGTGCCAGTAGTACGGGCGGGAGTCGGCATGAGCAGTTCTTC.

J is TRBJ2-7 and V is TRBV7-8; 12 bases line up with TRBD2. The CDR3 consists of 15 residues. CDR1 and CDR2 (germline): SGHVS, FQNEAQ. V gave up 7 bases and J gave up 6 bases; unmatched junction bases: 10. CDR3 bases: TGTGCCAGCATCCAAGGACTAGCGGGAACGGGCGAGCAGTACTTC. This encodes CASIQGLAGTGEQYF.

In this sample, this clonotype turned up once. The chain carries TRBV7-9 and TRBJ2-5; no reliable D call. V lost 2 bases and J lost 4, with 8 bases in between. Germline assignment: CDR1 SEHNR and CDR2 FQNEAQ (reference sequence). The CDR3 contains 13 residues. This CDR3 is CASSLFSAETQYF. In DNA, the CDR3 is TGTGCCAGCAGCTTATTCTCGGCAGAGACCCAGTACTTC.

V and J are TRBV6-2 or TRBV6-3 and TRBJ2-5; D unclear. This CDR3 has 15 amino acids. Germline-derived CDR1 and CDR2 are MNHEY and SVGEGT. V lost 6 bases and J 4 bases, leaving 18 bases between the germline ends. The CDR3 sequence: CASRSSLQLPETQYF. CDR3 in DNA: TGTGCCAGCAGGTCCTCACTACAACTCCCAGAGACCCAGTACTTC.

The V and J genes are TRBV2 and TRBJ1-2; 7 bases match TRBD1. This CDR3 contains 12 residues. CDR1 is SNHLY and CDR2 is FYNNEI in the germline V gene. V was pared by 5 bases and J by 6 bases, with 3 bases of the junction left unmatched. CDR3 region: CASSNTGDGYTF. For the CDR3, the DNA is TGTGCCAGCAGTAATACAGGGGATGGCTACACCTTC.

The chain recombines TRBV7-9 with TRBJ2-5, with TRBD2 identical over 8 bases. V lost 1 base and J lost 2; bases outside the gene matches: 3. The CDR3 loop spans 15 amino acids. CDR1 is SEHNR, CDR2 FQNEAQ, per germline (reference sequence). For the CDR3, the DNA is TGTGCCAGCAGCTTAGATACTAGCGGACAAGAGACCCAGTACTTC. This gives the protein CASSLDTSGQETQYF.

The J gene is TRBJ1-5, the V gene TRBV28, with 9 bases identical to TRBD1. Germline assignment: CDR1 MDHEN and CDR2 SYDVKM. The CDR3 has 14 amino acids. J gave up 7 bases and V 5 bases, and 6 bases lay outside the gene matches. CDR3 amino acids: CASSRTGDRQPQHF. The CDR3 nucleotides are TGTGCCAGCAGTCGGACAGGGGACCGGCAGCCCCAGCATTTT.

This clonotype was seen more than once but under ten times. The chain carries TRBV7-3 and TRBJ1-5, with unresolved D. V was clipped by 5 bases and J by 0 bases, with 5 bases between them. The CDR3 runs to 13 residues. Per the germline V gene, CDR1 is SGHTA and CDR2 is FQGTGA. The CDR3 DNA reads as TGTGCCAGCAGCACCAATAGCAATCAGCCCCAGCATTTT. Its translation is CASSTNSNQPQHF.

The CDR3 nucleotides read TGTGCCAGCAGCCGAGGGACGGCTAACACTGAAGCTTTCTTT. Protein: CASSRGTANTEAFF. The chain is built from TRBV12-3 or TRBV12-4 and TRBJ1-1; TRBD1 is a possible D gene (5 bases). V lost 6 bases to trimming and J lost 2 bases, with 13 bases between them. The CDR3 contains 14 residues.

The chain combines TRBV9 with TRBJ1-1; D is unclear. Per germline, CDR1 SGDLS and CDR2 YYNGEE. CDR3 length equals 16 residues. Trimming removed 2 bases from V and 3 bases from J, with 17 bases in between. CDR3 sequence: CASSVASSAGYTEAFF. As DNA, the CDR3 is TGTGCCAGCAGCGTTGCTAGTTCGGCTGGTTACACTGAAGCTTTCTTT.

The CDR3 DNA is TGTGCCAGCTCACCACTTTCCGGGACAGGGCATGGTCAGCCCCAGCATTTT. Protein: CASSPLSGTGHGQPQHF. The chain couples TRBV18 to TRBJ1-5; TRBD1 matches 9 bases. This CDR3 spans 17 amino acids. V lost 1 base to trimming and J lost 6 bases; unmatched junction nucleotides: 10. Germline V CDR1 and CDR2: KGHSH, LQKENI.

The gene calls are TRBV20-1 and TRBJ2-1, with 13 bases that match TRBD2. Trimming removed 0 bases from V and 8 bases from J; junction bases left unmatched: 7. The CDR3 runs to 16 residues. Germline V gene sequence: CDR1 DFQATT, CDR2 SNEGSKA (reference sequence). CDR3 in amino acids: CSARDRTSGSQYEQFF. CDR3 DNA sequence: TGCAGTGCTAGAGATCGGACTAGCGGGAGTCAGTATGAGCAGTTCTTC.

The rearrangement joins TRBV2 to TRBJ2-7, with 13 bases that match TRBD2. CDR3 length: 14 residues. V lost 8 bases and J lost 9; bases outside the gene matches: 10. Germline V CDR1 and CDR2: SNHLY, FYNNEI. CDR3 loop: CASLTGTSGNRQYF. CDR3 DNA sequence: TGTGCCAGCCTAACCGGGACTAGCGGGAACCGGCAGTACTTC.

The J gene is TRBJ1-2, the V gene TRBV6-5, with a possible D match to TRBD1 (5 bases). CDR1 and CDR2 from the germline V gene are MNHEY and SVGAGI. The CDR3 extends over 15 amino acids. V lost 4 bases and J 8 bases, leaving 20 bases between the germline ends. The CDR3 sequence is CASSSETTVFNGYTF. CDR3 coding DNA: TGTGCCAGCAGTTCCGAAACGACAGTGTTCAACGGCTACACCTTC.

This chain uses TRBV20-1 with TRBJ1-5; possible D gene TRBD1, 6 bases. V lost 3 bases, J lost 6 bases, and 9 bases lay in between. CDR1 is DFQATT, CDR2 SNEGSKA, per germline (reference sequence). The CDR3 sequence is 12 residues long. The chain's CDR3 is CSARGGGQPQHF. The CDR3 DNA is TGCAGTGCTAGGGGAGGGGGTCAGCCCCAGCATTTT.

The rearrangement joins TRBV11-2 to TRBJ2-5, with D possibly matching TRBD2 (5 bases). The CDR3 is 12 residues long. Per germline, CDR1 SGHAT and CDR2 FQNNGV. V was shortened by 5 bases and J by 5 bases, with 9 bases between the two germline ends. The CDR3 is CASSRRGETQYF. The CDR3 DNA sequence: TGTGCCAGCAGCCGGAGAGGGGAGACCCAGTACTTC.